These 8 T cell receptor beta chains were all obtained from the same sample, sequenced in a study of blood T cell repertoires in COVID-19. Measured with immunoSEQ multiplex PCR; TCRdb has only the in-frame clones, and not every one. Here the sample spans more than 150,000 clones, approximately 88% being singletons. The sequenced sample was peripheral blood. These receptors originate from a man aged 18 to 35 with active or convalescent COVID-19.

The chain uses TRBV5-8 and TRBJ2-1, with D possibly being TRBD2 (5 bases). Germline V CDR1 and CDR2: SGHTS, YDEGEE. V dropped 0 bases and J dropped 0 bases, with 7 bases sitting between them. The CDR3 contains 15 residues. CDR3 nucleotide sequence: TGTGCCAGCAGCTTGGAGAGCGGCTCCTACAATGAGCAGTTCTTC. It encodes CASSLESGSYNEQFF.

This clone was observed a single time. This chain uses TRBV28 with TRBJ1-2, with 9 bases that match TRBD1. After removal of 6 bases from V and 8 bases from J, the junction contained 16 bases not matched to a gene. The length of the CDR3 is 16 residues. The germline V gene has CDR1 MDHEN and CDR2 SYDVKM. The CDR3 loop reads CASSPILGTGGRGYTF. Here the CDR3 DNA reads TGTGCCAGCAGCCCGATCTTGGGAACAGGGGGCAGGGGCTACACCTTC.

This clone has only a few counts. V usage is TRBV10-1 and J usage is TRBJ1-6; D is undetermined. Germline CDR1 reads WNHNN; CDR2 reads SYGVQD (reference sequence). The CDR3 loop spans 13 amino acids. The V and J ends lost 2 bases and 8 bases respectively, with 7 bases between them. The CDR3 nucleotides are TGCGCCAGCAGTGAGGGCAGTTATTCACCCCTCCACTTT. It translates to CASSEGSYSPLHF.

As concerns this clone: The sample holds other DNA sequences that translate to the same CDR3. V gene TRBV30 combines with J gene TRBJ2-7; no reliable D call. The CDR3 length is 11 residues. Germline lookup yields CDR1 GTSNPN and CDR2 SVGIG (reference sequence). V lost 0 bases to trimming and J lost 7 bases, with 7 bases between them. The CDR3 sequence is CAWSVLDEQYF. DNA for the CDR3: TGTGCCTGGAGTGTACTTGATGAGCAGTACTTC.

In nucleotides, the CDR3 is TGTGCCAGCAGCTTGGATAGGGGGTTCAATGAAAAACTGTTTTTT. Protein product: CASSLDRGFNEKLFF. The chain combines TRBV5-4 with TRBJ1-4, with a possible D match to TRBD1 (6 bases). In germline, CDR1 is SGHNT, CDR2 YYREEE (reference sequence). Trimming removed 0 bases from V and 5 bases from J, with 11 bases in between. The CDR3 contains 15 residues.

The chain uses TRBV5-6 and TRBJ1-5; D is perhaps TRBD1 (6 bases). V lost 4 bases and J lost 0, with 14 bases in between. The CDR3 has 16 amino acids. Per the germline V gene, CDR1 is SGHDT and CDR2 is YYEEEE. CDR3 in DNA: TGTGCCAGCAGCAGCTACGGGACAACTAGCAATCAGCCCCAGCATTTT. Translated: CASSSYGTTSNQPQHF.

The chain is built from TRBV6-5 and TRBJ1-6, with unresolved D. Germline V gene lookup returns CDR1 MNHEY and CDR2 SVGAGI. The ends were cut back, 6 bases at V and 10 bases at J, with 16 bases in the middle. There are 14 residues in the CDR3. CDR3 nucleotides: TGTGCCAGCAGCCTGGACGGAGGCCTATCACCCCTCCACTTT. Amino acid sequence: CASSLDGGLSPLHF.

V is TRBV15 and J is TRBJ1-1; D possibly corresponds to TRBD1 (6 bases). Germline V lookup: CDR1 LNHNV, CDR2 YYDKDF (reference sequence). Trimming took 1 base from V and 3 from J, leaving 12 bases between them. This CDR3 contains 15 residues. This chain's CDR3 is CATSRVTPGDTEAFF. Written as DNA, the CDR3 is TGTGCCACCAGCAGAGTTACCCCAGGGGACACTGAAGCTTTCTTT. Full variable domain (missing parts from reference TRBV15 and TRBJ1-1): DAMVIQNPRYQVTQFGKPVTLSCSQTLNHNVMYWYQQKSSQAPKLLFHYYDKDFNNEADTPDNFQSRRPNTSFCFLDIRSPGLGDTAMYLCATSRVTPGDTEAFFGQGTRLTVV.